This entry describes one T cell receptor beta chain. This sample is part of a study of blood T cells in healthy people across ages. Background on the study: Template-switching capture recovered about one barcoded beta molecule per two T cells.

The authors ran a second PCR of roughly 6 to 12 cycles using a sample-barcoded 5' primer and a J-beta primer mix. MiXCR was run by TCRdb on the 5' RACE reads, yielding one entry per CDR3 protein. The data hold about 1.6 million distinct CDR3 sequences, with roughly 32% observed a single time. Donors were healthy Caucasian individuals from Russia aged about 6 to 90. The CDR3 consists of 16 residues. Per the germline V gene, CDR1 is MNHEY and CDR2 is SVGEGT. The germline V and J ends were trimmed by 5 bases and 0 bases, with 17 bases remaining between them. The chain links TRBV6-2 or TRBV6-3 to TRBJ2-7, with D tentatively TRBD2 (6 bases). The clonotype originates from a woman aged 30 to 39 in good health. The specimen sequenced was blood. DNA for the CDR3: TGTGCCAGCAGTCACGAGGGACTTTCGAACTCCTACGAGCAGTACTTC. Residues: CASSHEGLSNSYEQYF.